This entry lists 8 T cell receptor beta chains sequenced from one sample in a study of shared clonotypes between healthy human individuals. The repertoire was sequenced with immunoSEQ multiplex PCR; TCRdb's copy has only in-frame clones and lacks some. The repertoire consists of millions of clones, with about 95% occurring once and the leading ten covering roughly 0.13%. Material for sequencing was naive CD4+ T cells sorted from blood. Specified subset: CD45RA+ positively selected. The receptors come from a man between 18 and 29 years old in good health.

This sequence joins TRBV7-2 and TRBJ2-7; TRBD1 agrees at 7 bases. The CDR3 contains 14 residues. Germline V gene lookup returns CDR1 SGHTA and CDR2 FQGNSA. Losses at the gene ends were 4 bases for V and 7 bases for J; bases not matched to a gene: 10. The CDR3 sequence is CASSYRQGSSEQYF. For the CDR3, the DNA is TGTGCCAGCAGCTACAGACAGGGTTCCTCTGAGCAGTACTTC. The whole variable domain, filled in from reference TRBV7-2 and TRBJ2-7, reads GAGVSQSPSNKVTEKGKDVELRCDPISGHTALYWYRQSLGQGLEFLIYFQGNSAPDKSGLPSDRFSAERTGGSVSTLTIQRTQQEDSAVYLCASSYRQGSSEQYFGPGTRLTVT.

V is TRBV6-6 and J is TRBJ1-5; the D gene is possibly TRBD1 (5 bases). CDR1 MNHNY and CDR2 SVGAGI come from the germline V gene (reference sequence). The CDR3 spans 16 residues. V was cut by 0 bases and J by 6 bases, with 15 bases left in between. The CDR3 bases are TGTGCCAGCAGTTACTCGACGGGGACGGGAATTCAGCCCCAGCATTTT. Translation: CASSYSTGTGIQPQHF.

The rearrangement joins TRBV30 to TRBJ2-2; D not certain. V lost 2 bases to trimming and J lost 1 base, with 8 bases between them. CDR3 length equals 14 residues. Per germline, CDR1 GTSNPN and CDR2 SVGIG (reference sequence). The CDR3 coding sequence is TGTGCCTGGAGTTGGGTGAGGAACACCGGGGAGCTGTTTTTT. This gives the protein CAWSWVRNTGELFF.

The rearrangement uses TRBV7-2 and TRBJ1-2; 8 bases line up with TRBD1. V lost 5 bases to trimming and J lost 0 bases; unmatched junction nucleotides: 11. The CDR3 length is 17 residues. Per germline, CDR1 SGHTA and CDR2 FQGNSA. The CDR3, as DNA: TGTGCCAGCAGCCCCGAGCAGGGGGCGAAACCTAACTATGGCTACACCTTC. Translation: CASSPEQGAKPNYGYTF.

The chain combines TRBV5-3 with TRBJ1-5; 10 nucleotides agree with TRBD1. TRBV5-3 is treated as an ORF (open reading frame) with a function not yet certain. CDR3 length equals 19 residues. V lost 4 bases, J lost 0 bases, and 13 bases stayed unmatched. CDR3 sequence (DNA): TGTGCCAGAAGCCACCTCGGGGACAGGGGACTGCCTAGCAATCAGCCCCAGCATTTT. Translation gives CARSHLGDRGLPSNQPQHF.

The rearrangement joins TRBV6-1 to TRBJ1-2; D gene ambiguous. CDR1 is MNHNS, CDR2 SASEGT, per germline. V dropped 2 bases and J dropped 7 bases, with 11 bases sitting between them. The CDR3 consists of 13 residues. The CDR3 is CASSESKGGGYTF. The CDR3 DNA is TGTGCCAGCAGTGAAAGTAAAGGCGGTGGCTACACCTTC.

This clone was picked up one time. The chain joins TRBV10-3 to TRBJ2-7; the match to TRBD2 covers 8 bases. CDR1 and CDR2 from the germline V gene are ENHRY and SYGVKD. CDR3 size: 15 residues. Germline trimming cut 0 bases from V and 1 base from J; bases unmatched to any gene: 2. The CDR3 reads CAISESRGVSYEQYF. Written as DNA, the CDR3 is TGTGCCATCAGTGAGTCGCGGGGGGTATCCTACGAGCAGTACTTC.

This CDR3 is CASSLGRNHQPQHF. The CDR3 DNA sequence: TGTGCCAGCAGCCTGGGGAGGAACCATCAGCCCCAGCATTTT. The rearrangement links TRBV5-6 to TRBJ1-5, with D unresolved. Germline V gives CDR1 SGHDT, CDR2 YYEEEE. This CDR3 region has 14 residues. Trimming removed 4 bases from V and 5 bases from J, with 13 bases in between.